The 2 T cell receptor beta chains given below trace back to one sample, sequenced in a study of T cell responses to AZD1222 COVID-19 vaccine. Method: immunoSEQ multiplex PCR; TCRdb's copy keeps in-frame clones and lacks some. The table shows some 99,000 clones, with roughly nine tenths occurring only once. The starting material was peripheral blood, obtained on day 0 of AZD1222 vaccination. The receptors here all came from an adult in good health.

The chain is built from TRBV7-9 and TRBJ2-1; the D gene could be TRBD1 or TRBD2 (5 bases each). Trimming took off 2 bases at V and 0 bases at J, with 17 bases between the two ends. Germline CDR1 reads SEHNR; CDR2 reads FQNEAQ (reference sequence). The length of the CDR3 is 18 residues. The CDR3 bases are TGTGCCAGCAGCTTAATGCGGTGGGGGTTGTACTCCTACAATGAGCAGTTCTTC. This translates into CASSLMRWGLYSYNEQFF.

The rearrangement joins TRBV5-5 to TRBJ2-7; D is perhaps TRBD2 (6 bases). Germline CDR1 SGHKS, CDR2 YYEKEE (reference sequence). Trimming took 6 bases from V and 2 from J, leaving 12 bases between them. This CDR3 has 13 amino acids. The DNA of the CDR3 is TGTGCCAGCATGCGGGGACGGACCTACGAGCAGTACTTC. Protein sequence: CASMRGRTYEQYF.